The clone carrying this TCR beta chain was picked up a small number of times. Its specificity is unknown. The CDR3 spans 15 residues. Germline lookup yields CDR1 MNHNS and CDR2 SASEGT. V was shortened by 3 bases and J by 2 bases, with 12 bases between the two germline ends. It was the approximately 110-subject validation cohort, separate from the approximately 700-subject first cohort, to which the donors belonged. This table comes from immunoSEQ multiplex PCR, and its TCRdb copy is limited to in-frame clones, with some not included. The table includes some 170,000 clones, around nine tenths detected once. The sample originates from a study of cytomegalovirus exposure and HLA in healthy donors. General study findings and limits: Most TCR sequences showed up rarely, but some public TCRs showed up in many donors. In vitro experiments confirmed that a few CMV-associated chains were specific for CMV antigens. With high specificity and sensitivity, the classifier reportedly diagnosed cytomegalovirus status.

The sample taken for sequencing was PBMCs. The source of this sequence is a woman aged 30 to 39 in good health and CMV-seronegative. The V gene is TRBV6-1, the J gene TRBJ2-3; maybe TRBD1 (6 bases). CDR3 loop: CASSEGAKHTDTQYF. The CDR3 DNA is TGTGCCAGCAGTGAGGGGGCCAAACACACAGATACGCAGTATTTT.